Presented here are 17 T cell receptor beta chains from one specimen sequenced in a study of somatic mutations in cytotoxic T cells in rheumatoid arthritis. Clones were read by immunoSEQ multiplex PCR, and TCRdb kept only the in-frame ones, dropping some. The sample holds 19,000 or so clones, about 83% seen once. Sequencing input: CD8+ T cells sorted from blood. These receptors were taken from a man younger than 35 with rheumatoid arthritis.

The rearrangement uses TRBV28 and TRBJ2-1, with D unresolved. CDR1 is MDHEN, CDR2 SYDVKM, per germline. The CDR3 sequence is 15 residues long. Trimming stripped 7 bases from V and 0 bases from J, with 13 bases between. Here the CDR3 reads CASKADLSSYNEQFF. DNA for the CDR3: TGTGCCAGCAAAGCAGACCTTAGCTCCTACAATGAGCAGTTCTTC. The variable domain in full, completed from reference TRBV28 and TRBJ2-1, reads DVKVTQSSRYLVKRTGEKVFLECVQDMDHENMFWYRQDPGLGLRLIYFSYDVKMKEKGDIPEGYSVSREKKERFSLILESASTNQTSMYLCASKADLSSYNEQFFGPGTRLTVL.

The chain joins TRBV19 to TRBJ2-3, with D unclear. CDR3 length equals 15 residues. Germline V CDR1 and CDR2: LNHDA, SQIVND (reference sequence). V was cut by 3 bases and J by 3 bases, with 13 bases left in between. The CDR3 here is CASSIRNQQTDTQYF. In nucleotides, the CDR3 is TGTGCCAGTAGTATCCGGAACCAGCAGACAGATACGCAGTATTTT.

The V and J genes are TRBV19 and TRBJ2-5, with D possibly being TRBD1 (5 bases). V lost 6 bases to trimming and J lost 1 base, with 12 bases between them. CDR1 LNHDA and CDR2 SQIVND come from the germline V gene (reference sequence). This CDR3 comprises 14 residues. CDR3 coding DNA: TGTGCCAGTAGCAATAGACAGTTCCAAGAGACCCAGTACTTC. Amino acids: CASSNRQFQETQYF.

The rearrangement uses TRBV7-2 and TRBJ1-2, with D possibly being TRBD1 (6 bases). The germline V and J ends were trimmed by 4 bases and 1 base, with 10 bases remaining between them. This CDR3 has 14 residues. Germline V CDR1 and CDR2: SGHTA, FQGNSA. The CDR3 here is CASSYMDSNYGYTF. CDR3 DNA: TGTGCCAGCAGCTACATGGACAGTAACTATGGCTACACCTTC.

The rearrangement joins TRBV5-5 to TRBJ1-2; perhaps TRBD1 as D (6 bases). The germline V gene encodes CDR1 SGHKS and CDR2 YYEKEE (reference sequence). V was cut by 1 base and J by 14 bases, with 30 bases left in between. There are 17 residues in the CDR3. The DNA for the CDR3 is TGTGCCAGCAGCTTGACATCCAGAGGGACCGCGGACAGCAGGTTAACCTTC. It codes for CASSLTSRGTADSRLTF.

V gene TRBV2 combines with J gene TRBJ2-1; 8 bases align to TRBD2. CDR3 size: 17 residues. J was trimmed by 3 bases and V by 3 bases; bases with no gene match: 10. The germline V gene encodes CDR1 SNHLY and CDR2 FYNNEI. The CDR3 reads CASSESRLSGDYNEQFF. The CDR3 bases are TGTGCCAGCAGTGAGTCCCGGCTTAGCGGGGACTACAATGAGCAGTTCTTC.

This CDR3 reads CASSTGQERQPQHF. Written as DNA, the CDR3 is TGTGCCAGTAGTACCGGACAGGAGCGTCAGCCCCAGCATTTT. This chain uses TRBV19 with TRBJ1-5, with TRBD1 matching 7 bases. V shed 4 bases and J 6 bases; nucleotides not matched to a gene: 6. CDR1 and CDR2 from the germline V gene are LNHDA and SQIVND (reference sequence). The CDR3 extends over 14 amino acids.

This rearrangement joins TRBV6-5 to TRBJ1-1; no reliable D call. Germline V lookup: CDR1 MNHEY, CDR2 SVGAGI. The CDR3 runs to 15 residues. V was trimmed by 2 bases and J by 4 bases, leaving 14 bases between them. The chain's CDR3 is CASSYSGGELTEAFF. CDR3 in DNA: TGTGCCAGCAGTTACAGTGGCGGGGAGCTCACTGAAGCTTTCTTT.

This chain uses TRBV27 with TRBJ2-7; the D call may be TRBD1 or TRBD2 (5 bases each). CDR3 length equals 15 residues. Trimming removed 3 bases at V and 0 bases at J, with 12 bases between. Germline values: CDR1 MNHEY, CDR2 SMNVEV (reference sequence). CDR3 residues: CASSFGDGSSYEQYF. The CDR3 bases are TGTGCCAGCAGTTTCGGGGACGGTAGCTCCTACGAGCAGTACTTC.

The V gene is TRBV30, the J gene TRBJ2-2, with TRBD1 matching over 8 bases. There are 15 residues in the CDR3. CDR1 GTSNPN and CDR2 SVGIG come from the germline V gene (reference sequence). Germline trimming cut 1 base from V and 1 base from J; bases unmatched to any gene: 2. The CDR3 protein is CAWSAGTGNTGELFF. The CDR3, as DNA: TGTGCCTGGAGTGCGGGGACAGGGAACACCGGGGAGCTGTTTTTT.

The V call is TRBV7-8, the J call TRBJ2-5; 9 nucleotides line up with TRBD2. This CDR3 comprises 16 residues. V gave up 7 bases and J gave up 3 bases; unmatched junction bases: 12. CDR1 is SGHVS, CDR2 FQNEAQ, per germline. The CDR3 loop reads CASNLGLAGFEETQYF. CDR3 DNA sequence: TGTGCCAGCAATTTAGGGCTAGCGGGATTCGAAGAGACCCAGTACTTC.

This chain joins TRBV6-1 and TRBJ2-7, with D unresolved. V was shortened by 2 bases and J by 8 bases, with 19 bases between the two germline ends. Looked up from germline, CDR1 is MNHNS and CDR2 is SASEGT. This CDR3 has 15 residues. Here the CDR3 DNA reads TGTGCCAGCAGTGAATACGTAACGGAACCTACGCAGCAGTACTTC. Residues: CASSEYVTEPTQQYF.

The chain employs TRBV5-6 and TRBJ1-1, with TRBD1 as a possible D gene (6 bases). This CDR3 comprises 12 residues. Germline V gene data show CDR1 as SGHDT and CDR2 as YYEEEE. Trimming took off 2 bases at V and 8 bases at J, with 10 bases between the two ends. CDR3: CASSFVRGEAFF. As DNA, the CDR3 is TGTGCCAGCAGCTTTGTAAGGGGGGAAGCTTTCTTT.

The sample holds one count of this clone. V and J are TRBV15 and TRBJ2-1; D gene uncertain. The CDR3 length is 15 residues. Germline values: CDR1 LNHNV, CDR2 YYDKDF (reference sequence). V was clipped by 1 base and J by 1 base, with 8 bases between them. The CDR3, as DNA: TGTGCCACCAGCAGAGGCAGGAATTCCTACAATGAGCAGTTCTTC. This gives the protein CATSRGRNSYNEQFF.

In its sample, this clone was seen once. This chain uses TRBV13 with TRBJ1-5, with D perhaps TRBD1 (5 bases). There are 15 residues in the CDR3. V gave up 5 bases and J gave up 2 bases, with 13 bases separating them. Germline CDR1 reads PRHDT; CDR2 reads FYEKMQ (reference sequence). The CDR3 DNA is TGTGCCAGCAGCCCCGGACGGGGGGGCAATCAGCCCCAGCATTTT. Protein: CASSPGRGGNQPQHF.

The chain carries TRBV19 and TRBJ1-1; no clear D. The CDR3 has 14 amino acids. The germline V gene encodes CDR1 LNHDA and CDR2 SQIVND (reference sequence). The V end was cut by 7 bases, the J end by 0 bases, with 12 bases between. This CDR3 is CASTANELNTEAFF. In DNA form, the CDR3 reads TGTGCCAGTACCGCGAACGAGCTGAACACTGAAGCTTTCTTT.

CDR3 nucleotide sequence: TGCAGCGTTCGGGACAAGACCACCGGGGAGCTGTTTTTT. Translated, it gives CSVRDKTTGELFF. The V call is TRBV29-1, the J call TRBJ2-2, with a possible D match to TRBD1 (6 bases). V lost 5 bases and J lost 4, with 11 bases in between. The CDR3 has 13 residues. Per germline, CDR1 SQVTM and CDR2 ANQGSEA.